Listed below are T cell receptor beta chains from one sample, sequenced in a study of OX40 agonist ivuxolimab in advanced cancers. Using immunoSEQ multiplex PCR, the repertoire was profiled, and TCRdb retains in-frame clones only, with some absent. The data show tens of thousands of clones, with 70% to 90% seen just once and over 0.5% held by the top ten. Sequenced material: CD4+ or CD8+ T cells sorted from blood, taken in a trial of the OX40 agonist ivuxolimab. All receptors derive from an adult with an advanced solid tumor such as melanoma, head and neck, liver or kidney cancer. CDR3s include the opening cysteine and the closing phenylalanine or tryptophan. Each record gives: D gene, J gene, V gene, clone size, CDR3 DNA, CDR3 protein. The D gene is left open where the match is weak. A row's size may be missing; if present it is once, few, many or a size class.

- TRBJ2-5 TRBV27 once TGTGCCAGTCGCGGGATGCCAGGGGAGACCCAGTACTTC CASRGMPGETQYF
- TRBJ2-2 TRBV7-6 - TGTGCCAGCAGCCCCCCGGACTTCACCGGGGAGCTGTTTTTT CASSPPDFTGELFF
- TRBJ2-5 TRBV19 - TGTGCCAGTAGTATTGTCAGAGCGGAGACCCAGTACTTC CASSIVRAETQYF
TRBD1 TRBJ1-2 TRBV7-2 - TGTGCCAGCAGCTTGGACAGGGGGATTTCTGGCTACACCTTC CASSLDRGISGYTF
TRBD1 TRBJ1-1 TRBV10-2 - TGCGCCAGCAGTTGGACAGGGACAGAAGCTTTCTTT CASSWTGTEAFF
- TRBJ2-1 TRBV9 - TGTGCCAGCAGCGCGAGGGGGAGGCGGAGTCAAGGGAATGAGCAGTTCTTC CASSARGRRSQGNEQFF
- TRBJ1-2 TRBV25-1 - TGTGCCAGCAGTGTTTGGGGCTCCCCCGCGGGCTACACCTTC CASSVWGSPAGYTF
- TRBJ2-3 TRBV2 - TGTGCCAGCAGTGAAATGCGGACAGGGGGCGGAAATAGCGGGAGGGAGTATTTT CASSEMRTGGGNSGREYF
TRBD2 TRBJ2-1 TRBV9 - TGTGCCAGCAGCCCCCGGACTAGCCCGGCGGGGGAGCAGTTCTTC CASSPRTSPAGEQFF
TRBD1 TRBJ2-3 TRBV11-3 - TGTGCCAGCAGCTTAGGGGGACAGGGGCAAGATACGCAGTATTTT CASSLGGQGQDTQYF
- TRBJ1-6 TRBV6-6 - TGTGCCAGCAGTTACTCTCGGGTTTCACCCCTCCACTTT CASSYSRVSPLHF
TRBD1 TRBJ1-5 TRBV6-6 - TGTGCCAGCAGGACAGGGAGTAGCAATCAGCCCCAGCATTTT CASRTGSSNQPQHF
- TRBJ2-5 TRBV19 - TGTGCCAGTAGCCGGACTATCCAAGAGACCCAGTACTTC CASSRTIQETQYF
TRBD1 TRBJ2-7 TRBV10-2 - TGCGCCAGCAGTGAGTACAGGGGAAACGAGCAGTACTTC CASSEYRGNEQYF
TRBD2 TRBJ2-1 TRBV29-1 - TGCAGCGCCCATTATTTTCCGGGACTAGCGGGAGGGCCGGACAATGAGCAGTTCTTC CSAHYFPGLAGGPDNEQFF
- TRBJ1-1 TRBV6-5 - TGTGCCAGCAGTTACAAGACTGAAGCTTTCTTT CASSYKTEAFF
TRBD1 TRBJ2-6 TRBV19 - TGTGCCAGTAATACACAGGGGAACCCTGGGGCCAACGTCCTGACTTTC CASNTQGNPGANVLTF
- TRBJ1-5 TRBV15 - TGTGCCACCAGCAGAGATGGAGATCAGCCCCAGCATTTT CATSRDGDQPQHF